This T cell receptor (beta chain) was retrieved from a study of T cell responses to AZD1222 COVID-19 vaccine. Study-wide points: It was only a handful of AZD1222 recipients who were seropositive at baseline. Donors were mostly white British, more females; clonal diversity possibly underestimated. Samples come after the peak T cell response, not at day 14. Spike-specific TCR repertoires showed rising breadth and depth after two AZD1222 doses.

The table came from immunoSEQ multiplex PCR; TCRdb's copy has only in-frame clones and leaves some out. The sample holds 150,000 to 200,000 clones, 80% to 95% seen once. The ends were cut back, 4 bases at V and 7 bases at J, with 15 bases in the middle. This CDR3 spans 14 amino acids. Germline V gene lookup returns CDR1 SGHNT and CDR2 YYREEE (reference sequence). A note on this clone: Its antigen is currently unknown.

This material consisted of peripheral blood, taken on day 0 of AZD1222 vaccination. The sequence derives from an adult in good health. V and J are TRBV5-4 and TRBJ2-1, with D hard to call. For the CDR3, the DNA is TGTGCCAGCAGCCGACCCGGGCCTAAAAATGAGCAGTTCTTC. Protein: CASSRPGPKNEQFF.